This TCR beta chain derives from a study of blood T cell repertoires in COVID-19. At the level of the study: Collection of acute and convalescent COVID-19 samples took place in the United States, Italy and Spain.

In the original analysis: Scientists estimated how many nucleated cells there were by amplifying reference gene primers. TCRdb's copy holds only in-frame clones and misses some; the assay was immunoSEQ multiplex PCR. The V and J calls and the clone size are those of that table, but D and trimming were determined from the DNA. The sample shows some 150,000 clones, approximately 80% of them seen only once. With V trimmed by 0 bases and J by 0 bases, 19 bases remained unmatched. CDR3 length: 22 amino acids. In germline, CDR1 is SGDLS, CDR2 YYNGEE. The sequenced material came from peripheral blood. The rearrangement uses TRBV9 and TRBJ2-1; TRBD2 aligns across 9 bases. The source is a woman in her fifties or sixties with acute or convalescent COVID-19. The CDR3 bases are TGTGCCAGCAGCGTAGATTTTGGGGGTCGGTCTAGCGGGAAGAGCTCCTACAATGAGCAGTTCTTC. It codes for CASSVDFGGRSSGKSSYNEQFF.